The clone carrying this TCR beta chain was seen ten or more times. Antigen unknown. About 10 ml of fresh peripheral blood supplied the PBMCs. The sample originates from a study of T cells in Graves' hyperthyroidism and ophthalmopathy. The study, taken as a whole, reports: Most thyroid clonotypes that were expanded above 0.001 also turned up in blood. In the analysis, a 13 V-J model separated ophthalmopathy from stable hyperthyroidism.

RNA transcripts provided the source from which TCR beta CDR3 regions were amplified. HTBI primers were employed in a first-round RT-PCR of the TCR CDR3. TCRdb called the multiplex PCR reads again in MiXCR, with one record for every CDR3 protein. The sample consists of 380,000 or so distinct CDR3 sequences, 19% of them appearing once. The TCR comes from a woman between 18 and 29 years old with Graves' hyperthyroidism. Source material: blood.

CDR3 bases: TGTGCCAGCAGTCCCGGGCATGGGGCCCAGTACTTC. Translated, it gives CASSPGHGAQYF. The J gene is TRBJ2-5, the V gene TRBV9, with no clear D. The CDR3 runs to 12 residues. The V gene's germline CDR1 is SGDLS and CDR2 YYNGEE. V lost 5 bases and J 9 bases, leaving 14 bases between the germline ends.